This paragraph covers one TCR beta chain sequence. Measured with immunoSEQ multiplex PCR; TCRdb has only the in-frame clones, and not every one. The table shows under 300,000 clones, with roughly nine tenths occurring only once. The data derive from a study of blood T cell repertoires in COVID-19. V was clipped by 0 bases and J by 1 base, with 13 bases between them. This CDR3 spans 16 amino acids. Germline values: CDR1 SGHRS, CDR2 YFSETQ. This study enrolled people aged roughly 18 to 89 from 24 US geographic areas. What the recovered Cohort 3 donors had was two negative PCRs, clearance, or symptom resolution.

The rearrangement joins TRBV5-1 to TRBJ1-2, with a weak D call TRBD1 (6 bases). The TCR comes from a woman under 30 who had recovered from COVID-19. Sequencing was carried out using PBMCs or T cells enriched from blood (not recorded which). The CDR3 nucleotides read TGCGCCAGCAGCTTGGGGTCACCGGGACATAACTATGGCTACACCTTC. Its protein product is CASSLGSPGHNYGYTF.